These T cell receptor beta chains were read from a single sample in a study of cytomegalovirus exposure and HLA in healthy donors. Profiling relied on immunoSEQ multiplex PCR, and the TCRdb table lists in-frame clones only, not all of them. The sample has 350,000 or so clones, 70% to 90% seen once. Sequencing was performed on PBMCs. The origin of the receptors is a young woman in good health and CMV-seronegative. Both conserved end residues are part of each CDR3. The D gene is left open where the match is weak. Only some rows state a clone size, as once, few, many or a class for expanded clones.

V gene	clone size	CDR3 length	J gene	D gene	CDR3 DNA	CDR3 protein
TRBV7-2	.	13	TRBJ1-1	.	TGTGCCAGCAGCTTCGCAGGGCCCACTGAAGCTTTCTTT	CASSFAGPTEAFF
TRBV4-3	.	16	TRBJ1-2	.	TGCGCCAGCAGCCAAGCCCCGGCGGGGACTAACTATGGCTACACCTTC	CASSQAPAGTNYGYTF
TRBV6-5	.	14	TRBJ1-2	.	TGTGCCAGCAGTGACCCGAGGACCGGGGAGGGCTACACCTTC	CASSDPRTGEGYTF
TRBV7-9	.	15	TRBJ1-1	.	TGTGCCAGCAGCTTAGGGGGCAGCCTTAACACTGAAGCTTTCTTT	CASSLGGSLNTEAFF
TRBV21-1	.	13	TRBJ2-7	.	TGTGCCAGCAGCTCGAAGTACACCTACGAGCAGTACTTC	CASSSKYTYEQYF
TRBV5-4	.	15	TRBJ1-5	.	TGTGCCAGCAGCCCCAGACCAGGTAGCAATCAGCCCCAGCATTTT	CASSPRPGSNQPQHF
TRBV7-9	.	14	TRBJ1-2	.	TGTGCCAGCAGCTGGGCGGGGGGAGACTATGGCTACACCTTC	CASSWAGGDYGYTF
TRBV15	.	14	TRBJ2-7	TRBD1	TGTGCCACCAGCAGGACAGGGTCCGCCTACGAGCAGTACTTC	CATSRTGSAYEQYF
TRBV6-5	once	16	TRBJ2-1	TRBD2	TGTGCCAGCAGTTACTCGAAGGCGGGAGCGTACAATGAGCAGTTCTTC	CASSYSKAGAYNEQFF
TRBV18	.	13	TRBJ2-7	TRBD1	TGTGCCAGCTCAGGGACAGGCCGCTACGAGCAGTACTTC	CASSGTGRYEQYF
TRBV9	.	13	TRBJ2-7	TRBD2	TGTGCCAGCAGCCCAGCGGGGGGCTTCGAGCAGTACTTC	CASSPAGGFEQYF
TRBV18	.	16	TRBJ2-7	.	TGTGCCAGCTCAAGACCAGCGAGCGGGACATTTTACGAGCAGTACTTC	CASSRPASGTFYEQYF
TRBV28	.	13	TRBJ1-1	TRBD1	TGTGCCCACCGGGACAGGGGGGTCACTGAAGCTTTCTTT	CAHRDRGVTEAFF
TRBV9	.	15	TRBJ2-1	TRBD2	TGTGCCAGCGGAGTGGCTAGCGGAACCTACAATGAGCAGTTCTTC	CASGVASGTYNEQFF
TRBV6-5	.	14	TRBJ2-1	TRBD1	TGTGCCAGCAGTTCACCAGGACAGGGGGATGAGCAGTTCTTC	CASSSPGQGDEQFF
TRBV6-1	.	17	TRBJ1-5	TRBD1	TGTGCCAGCAGTGAAGCCGGGACAGGGGGCAGCAATCAGCCCCAGCATTTT	CASSEAGTGGSNQPQHF
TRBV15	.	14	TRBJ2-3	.	TGTGCCACCAGCAGATTAGCCCCCACAGATACGCAGTATTTT	CATSRLAPTDTQYF
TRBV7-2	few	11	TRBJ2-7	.	TGTGCCAGCAGCAGACAGTACGAGCAGTACTTC	CASSRQYEQYF
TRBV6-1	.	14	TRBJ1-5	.	TGTGCCAGCACCGGTGTATATAGCAATCAGCCCCAGCATTTT	CASTGVYSNQPQHF
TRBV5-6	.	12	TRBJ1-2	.	TGTGCCAGCAGCCCGTCAGACTATGGCTACACCTTC	CASSPSDYGYTF
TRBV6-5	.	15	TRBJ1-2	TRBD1	TGTGCCAGCAGTTATTCTTTTCGGGACAGGGAGGGCTACACCTTC	CASSYSFRDREGYTF
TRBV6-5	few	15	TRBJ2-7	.	TGTGCCAGCAGTTACTCAGGAGGGAGGACCTACGAGCAGTACTTC	CASSYSGGRTYEQYF
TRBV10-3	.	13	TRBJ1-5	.	TGTGCCACACAGGCAGGGCTCAATCAGCCCCAGCATTTT	CATQAGLNQPQHF
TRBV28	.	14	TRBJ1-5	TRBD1	TGTGCCAGCACCCCGCGGACAGGGGATCAGCCCCAGCATTTT	CASTPRTGDQPQHF
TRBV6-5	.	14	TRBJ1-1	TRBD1	TGTGCCAGCAGATTACAGGGGGCGAGCACTGAAGCTTTCTTT	CASRLQGASTEAFF
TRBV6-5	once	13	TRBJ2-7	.	TGTGCCAGCAGAGTACAGGCGGGAAAACGGCAGTACTTC	CASRVQAGKRQYF
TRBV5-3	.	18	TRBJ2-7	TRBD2	TGTGCCAGAAGCAACCTGGGACTAGCGGATCACAATTCCTACGAGCAGTACTTC	CARSNLGLADHNSYEQYF
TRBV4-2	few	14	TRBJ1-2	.	TGTGCCAGCAGCCAAGATAGGTCTACGGGTGGCTACACCTTC	CASSQDRSTGGYTF
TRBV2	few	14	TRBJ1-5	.	TGTGCCAGCAGCGTATCCCCCGGGGTCATGGCCCAGCATTTT	CASSVSPGVMAQHF
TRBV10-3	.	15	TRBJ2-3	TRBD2	TGTGCCACCTTGGGACTAGCGGGAATGGCAGATACGCAGTATTTT	CATLGLAGMADTQYF
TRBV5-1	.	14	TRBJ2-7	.	TGCGCCAGCAGCTTGGCCAGCGAAGTCTACGAGCAGTACTTC	CASSLASEVYEQYF